This paragraph covers one T cell receptor beta chain sequence. The CDR3 is 14 residues long. V lost 6 bases to trimming and J lost 3 bases, with 12 bases between them. CDR1 is SNHLY, CDR2 FYNNEI, per germline. This sample is drawn from a study of blood T cell repertoires in COVID-19. For the study at large: Acute and convalescent COVID-19 samples came from the United States, Italy and Spain. T cells, B-cell-depleted T cells, or PBMCs provided the cDNA or gDNA that served as material.

In the authors' methods: From reference gene primer amplification, estimates of nucleated cell counts were derived. The table came from immunoSEQ multiplex PCR; TCRdb's copy has only in-frame clones and leaves some out. Clone size and the V and J calls come from that table; the DNA yielded D and trimming. The data show 150,000 to 200,000 clones, around 85% seen once. Sequencing was done on a sample of peripheral blood. This sequence joins TRBV2 and TRBJ1-5; tentatively, D is TRBD1 (6 bases). The TCR comes from a man between 60 and 75 years old with acute or convalescent COVID-19. The chain's CDR3 is CASRKTGVNQPQHF. CDR3 sequence (DNA): TGTGCCAGCAGGAAGACAGGAGTCAATCAGCCCCAGCATTTT.